The sequence of this T cell receptor beta chain was determined in a study of human T cells and chemical hapten exposure. Notes on the study in general: Unchanged with DPC sensitization were TCRs above 1 in 1000 frequency.

To note about this clonotype: The antigen is not known.

The germline V and J ends were trimmed by 6 bases and 5 bases, with 10 bases remaining between them. CDR3 length: 11 amino acids. CDR1 and CDR2 (germline): SQVTM, ANQGSEA. Total RNA was isolated from whole blood that had not been fractionated. Unique molecular identifiers were linked by the library to individual cDNA molecules. Methods used by the authors: Samples ranged from about 23,224 to 700,000 TCRs, with a median of approximately 96,000. Via MiXCR, TCRdb re-called the 5' RACE reads, giving one row per CDR3 protein. TCRdb's processing, not the study's, gives the V and J calls here. The sample carries under 150,000 distinct CDR3 sequences, 19% recorded once.

The rearrangement links TRBV29-1 to TRBJ2-5, with D possibly being TRBD2 (6 bases). The receptor was isolated from a human donor in good health. CDR3 DNA: TGCAGCGTCGGCCTAGCGGAGACCCAGTACTTC. Amino acids: CSVGLAETQYF.